The 12 T cell receptor beta chains below were found in one sample sequenced in a study of human T cells and chemical hapten exposure. Indicated time point: healthy volunteer bleed at 6 weeks. Whole blood that had not been fractionated was the source of extracted total RNA. Via MiXCR, TCRdb re-called the RACE reads, giving one row per CDR3 protein. Seen here are approximately 81,000 distinct CDR3 sequences, under 10% observed once, and the top ten hold approximately 1.5%. Material for sequencing was whole blood. The receptors derive from a male donor in good health. Some clones in this sample may be carry-over from other donors' samples.

The table lists this clonotype with a few counts. The V call is TRBV7-9, the J call TRBJ1-6; D remains unclear. The length of the CDR3 is 11 residues. Germline V gene data show CDR1 as SEHNR and CDR2 as FQNEAQ (reference sequence). V was shortened by 1 base and J by 11 bases, with 3 bases between the two germline ends. CDR3 nucleotides: TGTGCCAGCAGCTTAGATCCACCCCTCCACTTT. Protein: CASSLDPPLHF.

V gene TRBV20-1 combines with J gene TRBJ1-4; D is possibly TRBD1 (5 bases). This CDR3 contains 16 residues. Trimming removed 3 bases from V and 2 bases from J, with 16 bases in between. Germline CDR1 reads DFQATT; CDR2 reads SNEGSKA (reference sequence). CDR3 in amino acids: CSASHGTAGTNEKLFF. The CDR3 DNA follows: TGCAGTGCTAGTCACGGGACCGCGGGGACTAATGAAAAACTGTTTTTT.

This clonotype was detected only a few times. This chain links TRBV20-1 with TRBJ2-3, with D perhaps matching TRBD2 (7 bases). V lost 3 bases to trimming and J lost 6 bases, with 10 bases between them. The CDR3 contains 12 residues. Germline CDR1 DFQATT, CDR2 SNEGSKA (reference sequence). The CDR3 DNA is TGCAGTGCTAGGGGGGGGGCGGATACGCAGTATTTT. It encodes CSARGGADTQYF.

This clonotype was picked up a small number of times. The chain employs TRBV7-2 and TRBJ2-3; a weak D match, TRBD1 (6 bases). Germline CDR1 SGHTA, CDR2 FQGNSA. This CDR3 is 14 amino acids long. V lost 3 bases and J lost 4, with 11 bases in between. CDR3 DNA sequence: TGTGCCAGCAGCTTGCACAGGGAATCAGATACGCAGTATTTT. The encoded protein is CASSLHRESDTQYF.

The chain is built from TRBV5-4 and TRBJ2-3; 9 bases align to TRBD2. Germline CDR1 reads SGHNT; CDR2 reads YYREEE (reference sequence). The CDR3 loop spans 15 amino acids. V dropped 3 bases and J dropped 3; count of bases not matched to a gene: 5. This CDR3 reads CASSWAAGGTDTQYF. CDR3 coding DNA: TGTGCCAGCAGCTGGGCAGCGGGGGGAACAGATACGCAGTATTTT.

This clonotype was counted between two and nine times. This chain links TRBV7-9 with TRBJ2-1; 7 bases match TRBD1. Germline V gene sequence: CDR1 SEHNR, CDR2 FQNEAQ (reference sequence). This CDR3 contains 16 residues. V lost 2 bases to trimming and J lost 0 bases; unmatched junction nucleotides: 4. In DNA, the CDR3 is TGTGCCAGCAGCTTAAGACAGGGCAACTCCTACAATGAGCAGTTCTTC. This gives the protein CASSLRQGNSYNEQFF.

The table lists this clonotype with a few counts. The V and J genes are TRBV29-1 and TRBJ2-1, with 9 positions matching TRBD1. The CDR3 runs 12 residues. V lost 5 bases to trimming and J lost 8 bases; unmatched junction nucleotides: 4. Germline lookup yields CDR1 SQVTM and CDR2 ANQGSEA. The CDR3 reads CSVRDRADEQFF. CDR3 DNA sequence: TGCAGCGTTAGGGACAGGGCCGATGAGCAGTTCTTC.

The gene calls are TRBV7-2 and TRBJ1-5, with 7 bases lining up with TRBD1. Germline V gene data show CDR1 as SGHTA and CDR2 as FQGNSA. With V trimmed by 3 bases and J by 3 bases, 17 bases remained unmatched. CDR3 length: 19 amino acids. The CDR3 DNA is TGTGCCAGCAGCTTCTACCGGGACAGCGTCAATGGTGTCAATCAGCCCCAGCATTTT. This sequence encodes CASSFYRDSVNGVNQPQHF.

The V gene is TRBV12-3 or TRBV12-4, the J gene TRBJ1-1; D is ambiguous. The CDR3 is 13 amino acids. V was shortened by 4 bases and J by 1 base, with 7 bases between the two germline ends. CDR3 bases: TGTGCCAGCAGTTCGACACAGAACACTGAAGCTTTCTTT. Translation gives CASSSTQNTEAFF.

This clonotype came up many times. The chain is built from TRBV6-5 and TRBJ2-7, with D unresolved. Germline V gene data show CDR1 as MNHEY and CDR2 as SVGAGI. V was pared by 8 bases and J by 3 bases, with 11 bases between. The CDR3 length is 12 residues. CDR3 protein: CASGLQSYEQYF. The CDR3 DNA sequence: TGTGCCAGCGGCCTACAGAGCTACGAGCAGTACTTC.

The rearrangement links TRBV18 to TRBJ2-2; D is uncertain. This CDR3 spans 14 amino acids. From germline, CDR1 is KGHSH and CDR2 LQKENI. V shed 7 bases and J shed 3 bases, with 12 bases lying between them. CDR3 bases: TGTGCCAGCTTCCTTATGAGAGACACCGGGGAGCTGTTTTTT. It specifies CASFLMRDTGELFF.

This clonotype was seen only a few times. V gene TRBV20-1 combines with J gene TRBJ2-5; TRBD1 aligns across 10 bases. The CDR3 runs 15 residues. V was clipped by 3 bases and J by 7 bases; unmatched bases: 11. CDR1 and CDR2 (germline): DFQATT, SNEGSKA (reference sequence). CDR3 nucleotides: TGCAGTGCTAGGAAGGGACAGGGGCCTGGTACGACCCAGTACTTC. This translates into CSARKGQGPGTTQYF.